The 26 T cell receptor beta chains below were found in one sample sequenced in a study of shared clonotypes between healthy human individuals. Data came from immunoSEQ multiplex PCR; TCRdb stores just in-frame clones and leaves some out. The repertoire holds more than 550,000 clones, with 72% as singletons. Sample: memory CD4+ T cells sorted from blood. The subset is: CD45RA-negative fraction. Receptors originate from a young woman in good health.

This chain links TRBV7-9 with TRBJ2-7; D possibly corresponds to TRBD2 (6 bases). V was clipped by 5 bases and J by 2 bases, with 19 bases between them. Germline lookup yields CDR1 SEHNR and CDR2 FQNEAQ (reference sequence). The length of the CDR3 is 16 residues. In DNA form, the CDR3 reads TGTGCCAGCAGCGGACGAGCGGGCGGGACTCCCTACGAGCAGTACTTC. This translates into CASSGRAGGTPYEQYF. The full variable domain, with the rest looked up from reference TRBV7-9 and TRBJ2-7, is DTGVSQNPRHKITKRGQNVTFRCDPISEHNRLYWYRQTLGQGPEFLTYFQNEAQLEKSRLLSDRFSAERPKGSFSTLEIQRTEQGDSAMYLCASSGRAGGTPYEQYFGPGTRLTVT.

The V gene is TRBV19, the J gene TRBJ2-1, with D maybe TRBD2 (5 bases). The CDR3 covers 15 residues. The V gene lost 10 bases and the J gene lost 0 bases, with 16 bases spanning the gap. Per germline, CDR1 LNHDA and CDR2 SQIVND (reference sequence). DNA of the CDR3: TGTGCCACCTCCACCCGAGGGAGCTCCTACAATGAGCAGTTCTTC. Protein product: CATSTRGSSYNEQFF.

V gene TRBV7-8 combines with J gene TRBJ2-7, with 7 bases lining up with TRBD2. The CDR3 covers 17 residues. Germline V gene sequence: CDR1 SGHVS, CDR2 FQNEAQ. The junction had 14 bases not matched to a gene; V was cut back by 5 bases and J by 1 base. CDR3 bases: TGTGCCAGCAGCCTACCCATGGGTGGCGGGAGTTCCTACGAGCAGTACTTC. Residues: CASSLPMGGGSSYEQYF.

This chain's CDR3 is CASSPGTSRSYEQYF. The CDR3 DNA sequence: TGTGCCAGCAGTCCGGGAACTAGCAGGTCCTACGAGCAGTACTTC. The chain has TRBV6-1 and TRBJ2-7, with a tentative D call TRBD2 (6 bases). The germline V gene encodes CDR1 MNHNS and CDR2 SASEGT. CDR3 length: 15 amino acids. Trimming pared 5 bases from V and 1 base from J, leaving 15 bases between.

This sequence joins TRBV5-1 and TRBJ2-1; D is perhaps TRBD2 (7 bases). CDR3 length: 16 residues. The V and J ends lost 4 bases and 6 bases respectively, with 20 bases between them. Germline V gene sequence: CDR1 SGHRS, CDR2 YFSETQ. The DNA for the CDR3 is TGCGCCAGCAGCATCCTAGGGGGGGCTAGCGGCAATGAGCAGTTCTTC. Its translation is CASSILGGASGNEQFF. Full variable domain (outside the CDR3, taken from reference TRBV5-1 and TRBJ2-1): KAGVTQTPRYLIKTRGQQVTLSCSPISGHRSVSWYQQTPGQGLQFLFEYFSETQRNKGNFPGRFSGRQFSNSRSEMNVSTLELGDSALYLCASSILGGASGNEQFFGPGTRLTVL.

The chain carries TRBV11-2 and TRBJ2-5; D might be TRBD1 (6 bases). The germline V gene has CDR1 SGHAT and CDR2 FQNNGV. CDR3 length: 13 residues. Between the trimmed V and J ends, which lost 5 bases and 4 bases, there was a span of 11 bases. CDR3 in DNA: TGTGCCAGCAGCCCTGGGACAATAGAGACCCAGTACTTC. Amino acids: CASSPGTIETQYF.

The V gene is TRBV5-1, the J gene TRBJ2-1; 9 nucleotides agree with TRBD1. The CDR3 loop spans 14 amino acids. CDR1 and CDR2 (germline): SGHRS, YFSETQ. The V segment lost 2 bases and the J segment 5 bases; nucleotides outside the gene matches: 2. CDR3 bases: TGCGCCAGCAGCTTCACAGGGGGCCACAATGAGCAGTTCTTC. Residues: CASSFTGGHNEQFF. Drawing the rest from reference TRBV5-1 and TRBJ2-1, the complete variable domain is KAGVTQTPRYLIKTRGQQVTLSCSPISGHRSVSWYQQTPGQGLQFLFEYFSETQRNKGNFPGRFSGRQFSNSRSEMNVSTLELGDSALYLCASSFTGGHNEQFFGPGTRLTVL.

The V gene is TRBV25-1, the J gene TRBJ2-3; 10 bases line up with TRBD2. The CDR3 has 16 amino acids. The J segment lost 2 bases and the V segment lost 3 bases, leaving 5 bases of the junction unmatched. Per germline, CDR1 MGHDK and CDR2 SYGVNS. The CDR3 DNA sequence: TGTGCCAGCAGTGATTTCGGACTAGCGGTCACAGATACGCAGTATTTT. Translation: CASSDFGLAVTDTQYF.

The CDR3 bases are TGCGCCAGCAGCTCCATAGCGGGAGGTCTTTCTCACGAGCAGTACTTC. Protein sequence: CASSSIAGGLSHEQYF. This chain joins TRBV5-1 and TRBJ2-7, with 10 bases that match TRBD2. V lost 3 bases to trimming and J lost 5 bases; unmatched junction nucleotides: 11. The CDR3 runs to 16 residues. The germline CDR1 and CDR2 sequences are SGHRS and YFSETQ.

The V call is TRBV25-1, the J call TRBJ2-1; 11 bases are a match to TRBD2. V dropped 3 bases and J dropped 2; count of bases not matched to a gene: 9. CDR1 and CDR2 (germline): MGHDK, SYGVNS. This CDR3 is 18 amino acids long. As DNA, the CDR3 is TGTGCCAGCAGTGATCTCCCTAGCGGGAGGCGGGCCTACAATGAGCAGTTCTTC. Its protein is CASSDLPSGRRAYNEQFF.

The chain combines TRBV6-4 with TRBJ1-1; 7 bases agree with TRBD1. This CDR3 is built from 13 residues. J was trimmed by 8 bases and V by 2 bases; bases with no gene match: 5. CDR1 and CDR2 (germline): MRHNA, SNTAGT. The CDR3 DNA sequence: TGTGCCAGCAGTGACCGACAGGGAAGGGAAGCTTTCTTT. This codes for CASSDRQGREAFF.

This rearrangement joins TRBV7-9 to TRBJ1-4; a possible D gene is TRBD1 (6 bases). The V gene lost 5 bases and the J gene lost 8 bases, with 15 bases spanning the gap. The CDR3 has 14 residues. Germline V gene sequence: CDR1 SEHNR, CDR2 FQNEAQ (reference sequence). The DNA for the CDR3 is TGTGCCAGCAGCCGGACAGCAAATGGGGAAAAACTGTTTTTT. Its translation is CASSRTANGEKLFF.

The rearrangement links TRBV10-3 to TRBJ2-5; perhaps TRBD1 as D (5 bases). The V gene lost 2 bases and the J gene lost 1 base, with 5 bases spanning the gap. Germline V gives CDR1 ENHRY, CDR2 SYGVKD. The CDR3 loop spans 13 amino acids. CDR3 region: CAISERGQETQYF. In nucleotides, the CDR3 is TGTGCCATCAGTGAGAGGGGCCAAGAGACCCAGTACTTC.

With respect to this clone: Given a much more abundant clone one base away, this may be a read error. V is TRBV28 and J is TRBJ2-3, with 7 bases that match TRBD2. Germline loops: CDR1 MDHEN, CDR2 SYDVKM. The V and J ends lost 5 bases and 0 bases, in that order; junction bases with no gene match: 2. The CDR3 extends over 14 amino acids. The CDR3 sequence: CASSDSGSTDTQYF. DNA of the CDR3: TGTGCCAGCAGTGATAGCGGGAGCACAGATACGCAGTATTTT.

This rearrangement joins TRBV10-3 to TRBJ2-1; 8 nucleotides agree with TRBD2. Germline V gene sequence: CDR1 ENHRY, CDR2 SYGVKD. This CDR3 spans 16 amino acids. Germline trimming cut 10 bases from V and 4 bases from J; bases unmatched to any gene: 15. CDR3 DNA sequence: TGTGCCAGCAGAGATCAAGCGGGAGCCTCATACAATGAGCAGTTCTTC. As protein: CASRDQAGASYNEQFF.

This chain connects TRBV7-9 to TRBJ2-5, with 10 bases that match TRBD2. Germline values: CDR1 SEHNR, CDR2 FQNEAQ (reference sequence). The trim removed 7 bases at V and 4 bases at J, leaving 6 bases unmatched. The CDR3 extends over 14 amino acids. The CDR3 loop reads CASMGLAFPETQYF. The CDR3 DNA follows: TGTGCCAGCATGGGACTAGCGTTCCCAGAGACCCAGTACTTC.

The DNA for the CDR3 is TGTGCCATCCAGGAGAACGGACAGGGGAACACTGAAGCTTTCTTT. This codes for CAIQENGQGNTEAFF. This chain connects TRBV10-3 to TRBJ1-1, with 8 bases that match TRBD1. J lost 1 base, V lost 8 bases, and 9 bases had no gene match. The CDR3 runs to 15 residues. Per the germline V gene, CDR1 is ENHRY and CDR2 is SYGVKD.

The chain is built from TRBV7-2 and TRBJ2-1; 11 nucleotides align to TRBD2. CDR1 is SGHTA, CDR2 FQGNSA, per germline. The CDR3 is 15 amino acids. V lost 6 bases to trimming and J lost 6 bases; unmatched junction nucleotides: 7. The CDR3 DNA is TGTGCCAGCAGGCCCACTAGCGGGAGAGGCAATGAGCAGTTCTTC. This sequence encodes CASRPTSGRGNEQFF.

The rearrangement joins TRBV2 to TRBJ2-1; D tentatively fits TRBD1 or TRBD2 (5 bases each). V lost 7 bases and J lost 0, with 13 bases in between. Germline V CDR1 and CDR2: SNHLY, FYNNEI. The CDR3 runs 15 residues. The DNA of the CDR3 is TGTGCCAGCACTGGAGAGGGGTTCTCCTACAATGAGCAGTTCTTC. It encodes CASTGEGFSYNEQFF.

The table lists this clone with a few counts. The rearrangement uses TRBV5-4 and TRBJ1-2, with D unclear. Deletions cut 3 bases from V and 0 bases from J, with 0 bases between. This CDR3 is built from 11 residues. Germline CDR1 and CDR2: SGHNT and YYREEE (reference sequence). The CDR3 DNA reads TGTGCCAGCAGCTCTAACTATGGCTACACCTTC. This sequence encodes CASSSNYGYTF. The full variable domain, its missing parts supplied by reference TRBV5-4 and TRBJ1-2, is ETGVTQSPTHLIKTRGQQVTLRCSSQSGHNTVSWYQQALGQGPQFIFQYYREEENGRGNFPPRFSGLQFPNYSSELNVNALELDDSALYLCASSSNYGYTFGSGTRLTVV.

V and J are TRBV28 and TRBJ2-2, with 7 bases fitting TRBD1. Germline V gene data show CDR1 as MDHEN and CDR2 as SYDVKM. Trimming cost V 4 bases and J 4 bases; bases outside gene matches: 9. The CDR3 consists of 16 residues. CDR3 in DNA: TGTGCCAGCAGTTCCAGACAGGGTCGTGGCACCGGGGAGCTGTTTTTT. Its translation: CASSSRQGRGTGELFF.

J is TRBJ1-1 and V is TRBV19; D is unresolved. The CDR3 runs 14 residues. Trimming took off 6 bases at V and 1 base at J, with 12 bases between the two ends. CDR1 and CDR2 from the germline V gene are LNHDA and SQIVND (reference sequence). The CDR3 nucleotides read TGTGCCAGTAGATGGGCACGGTGGAACACTGAAGCTTTCTTT. Translating it yields CASRWARWNTEAFF.

The sample holds one count of this clone. V gene TRBV27 combines with J gene TRBJ1-5; 8 bases match TRBD1. CDR3 length: 15 residues. Germline-derived CDR1 and CDR2 are MNHEY and SMNVEV (reference sequence). V shed 5 bases, J shed 7 bases, and the junction held 10 bases outside the gene matches. This CDR3 is CASSPLQGAGQPQHF. In DNA, the CDR3 is TGTGCCAGCAGTCCTCTTCAGGGGGCAGGGCAGCCCCAGCATTTT.

V gene TRBV5-1 combines with J gene TRBJ2-7; the match to TRBD2 covers 10 bases. Losses at the gene ends were 4 bases for V and 1 base for J; bases not matched to a gene: 8. Per the germline V gene, CDR1 is SGHRS and CDR2 is YFSETQ. The CDR3 consists of 16 residues. In nucleotides, the CDR3 is TGCGCCAGCAGCAGGCCTCCTAGCGGGAGTTCCTACGAGCAGTACTTC. It specifies CASSRPPSGSSYEQYF.

The rearrangement joins TRBV11-1 to TRBJ2-3, with TRBD2 identical over 9 bases. The CDR3 runs 17 residues. V lost 6 bases, J lost 2 bases, and 12 bases stayed unmatched. The germline V gene encodes CDR1 SGHAT and CDR2 FQDESV (reference sequence). CDR3 sequence (DNA): TGTGCCAGCAGGCGACATGTAGCGGGAGAACCCACAGATACGCAGTATTTT. Its protein is CASRRHVAGEPTDTQYF.

The chain couples TRBV5-4 to TRBJ2-7; 7 bases fit TRBD1. Trimming at V came to 4 bases and at J to 3 bases, leaving 4 bases not matched to a gene. Germline values: CDR1 SGHNT, CDR2 YYREEE (reference sequence). The CDR3 totals 13 residues. This chain's CDR3 is CASSRDRFYEQYF. The CDR3 DNA is TGTGCCAGCAGCCGGGACAGATTCTACGAGCAGTACTTC. Variable domain in full (rest from reference TRBV5-4 and TRBJ2-7): ETGVTQSPTHLIKTRGQQVTLRCSSQSGHNTVSWYQQALGQGPQFIFQYYREEENGRGNFPPRFSGLQFPNYSSELNVNALELDDSALYLCASSRDRFYEQYFGPGTRLTVT.